These 8 T cell receptor beta chains originate from one sample sequenced in a study of response to subunit inactivated influenza vaccine. Using its own MiXCR run on the RT-PCR reads, TCRdb lists one record per CDR3 protein. The data show roughly 760,000 distinct CDR3 sequences, about 20% seen once. The material sequenced was PBMCs from blood, taken 4 to 6 days after vaccination. Receptors were obtained from a man aged 50 or older who received an inactivated influenza vaccine.

The rearrangement links TRBV12-3 or TRBV12-4 to TRBJ2-7, with a possible D match to TRBD1 (5 bases). V lost 9 bases and J 0 bases, leaving 9 bases between the germline ends. There are 12 residues in the CDR3. The DNA for the CDR3 is TGTGCCAGTGGGGCAGACTCCTACGAGCAGTACTTC. It encodes CASGADSYEQYF.

J is TRBJ2-5 and V is TRBV10-3; TRBD1 or TRBD2 may be the D gene (6 bases each). The germline V gene encodes CDR1 ENHRY and CDR2 SYGVKD. The CDR3 has 13 amino acids. With 6 bases removed from V and 5 bases from J, the gap between germline ends came to 13 bases. Written as DNA, the CDR3 is TGTGCCATCAGAACGGGGGCAGGGGAGACCCAGTACTTC. Amino acid sequence: CAIRTGAGETQYF.

Turning to this clonotype: The junction departs from the called germline gene at one end, perhaps through a read error. The chain employs TRBV27 and TRBJ1-2; a weak D match, TRBD1 (5 bases). The CDR3 runs 14 residues. CDR1 MNHEY and CDR2 SMNVEV come from the germline V gene (reference sequence). CDR3 loop: CASRPGTPGGGYNF. DNA of the CDR3: TGTGCCAGCAGGCCAGGGACGCCGGGAGGTGGCTACAACTTC.

In DNA, the CDR3 is TGTGCCAGCAGCTACAACACTGAAAATGAGCAGTTCTTC. It specifies CASSYNTENEQFF. V usage is TRBV7-8 and J usage is TRBJ2-1, with no clear D. Trimming stripped 4 bases from V and 7 bases from J, with 11 bases between. The germline CDR1 and CDR2 sequences are SGHVS and FQNEAQ. This CDR3 region has 13 residues. Full variable domain (outside the CDR3, taken from reference TRBV7-8 and TRBJ2-1): GAGVSQSPRYKVAKRGQDVALRCDPISGHVSLFWYQQALGQGPEFLTYFQNEAQLDKSGLPSDRFFAERPEGSVSTLKIQRTQQEDSAVYLCASSYNTENEQFFGPGTRLTVL.

This clonotype was detected ten times or more. The J gene is TRBJ2-1, the V gene TRBV14; D not resolved. The CDR3 sequence is 12 residues long. V was pared by 3 bases and J by 0 bases, with 0 bases between. The V gene's germline CDR1 is SGHDN and CDR2 FVKESK. In DNA form, the CDR3 reads TGTGCCAGCAGCCACTCCTACAATGAGCAGTTCTTC. It yields the protein CASSHSYNEQFF.

This clonotype came up many times. This rearrangement joins TRBV6-5 to TRBJ2-7; 8 positions agree with TRBD1. The germline gives CDR1 MNHEY, CDR2 SVGAGI. V shed 3 bases, J shed 3 bases, and the junction held 1 base outside the gene matches. The CDR3 length is 13 residues. Here the CDR3 DNA reads TGTGCCAGCAGTTATACAGGGGGCTACGAGCAGTACTTC. Its protein is CASSYTGGYEQYF.

This clonotype turned up a few times. The chain is built from TRBV20-1 and TRBJ2-3; D remains ambiguous. From germline, CDR1 is DFQATT and CDR2 SNEGSKA (reference sequence). V was trimmed by 0 bases and J by 11 bases, leaving 15 bases between them. The CDR3 has 13 amino acids. The CDR3 loop reads CSARDRGSSEQYF. Here the CDR3 DNA reads TGCAGTGCTAGAGATCGAGGATCCTCAGAGCAGTATTTT.

Of note for this clonotype: A single base separates this from a much larger clone, so it may be a read error. The chain couples TRBV12-3 or TRBV12-4 to TRBJ1-1, with D perhaps TRBD1 (5 bases). The length of the CDR3 is 14 residues. Between the trimmed V and J ends, which lost 6 bases and 5 bases, there was a span of 16 bases. CDR3 DNA sequence: TGTGCCAGCAGCTCCCGACAGAGGCGGACTGAAGCTTTCTTT. Its translation is CASSSRQRRTEAFF.